This is a list of T cell receptor beta chains from one sample in a study of blood T cell repertoires in COVID-19. Data came from immunoSEQ multiplex PCR; TCRdb stores just in-frame clones and leaves some out. The table includes approximately 110,000 clones, roughly four fifths detected once. Sequenced sample: peripheral blood. These receptors were obtained from an older woman with acute or convalescent COVID-19. CDR3s include the opening cysteine and the closing phenylalanine or tryptophan. D genes are given only for firm matches. The size entry is marked missing in some rows and otherwise reads once, few, many or a size class.

j_gene: TRBJ1-1
d_gene: .
v_gene: TRBV19
abundance: once
CDR3nt: TGTGCCAGTAGTATTGGGGTGGCAGGGCCCACTGAAGCTTTCTTT
CDR3aa: CASSIGVAGPTEAFF

j_gene: TRBJ2-7
d_gene: .
v_gene: TRBV6-5
abundance: .
CDR3nt: TGTGCCAGCAGTTACTCAGCCCGGACACGAGGCTACGAGCAGTACTTC
CDR3aa: CASSYSARTRGYEQYF

j_gene: TRBJ1-2
d_gene: .
v_gene: TRBV6-1
abundance: once
CDR3nt: TGTGCCAGCAGTGACCGCTATGGCTACACCTTC
CDR3aa: CASSDRYGYTF

j_gene: TRBJ2-2
d_gene: TRBD1
v_gene: TRBV2
abundance: .
CDR3nt: TGTGCCAGCCGGGGGACAGGGTCTACCGGGGAGCTGTTTTTT
CDR3aa: CASRGTGSTGELFF

j_gene: TRBJ2-7
d_gene: TRBD1
v_gene: TRBV29-1
abundance: .
CDR3nt: TGCAGCGTTGAAAGGACAGGGTCGCGCGAGCAGTACTTC
CDR3aa: CSVERTGSREQYF

j_gene: TRBJ1-3
d_gene: TRBD1
v_gene: TRBV23-1
abundance: .
CDR3nt: TGCGCCAGCAGTCAATCTCCCCCCACAGGGGGAACCTCTGGAAACACCATATATTTT
CDR3aa: CASSQSPPTGGTSGNTIYF

j_gene: TRBJ2-7
d_gene: TRBD2
v_gene: TRBV19
abundance: medium-sized
CDR3nt: TGTGCCAGTAGTATGGGTAGCGGGAGCTCCTACGAGCAGTACTTC
CDR3aa: CASSMGSGSSYEQYF

j_gene: TRBJ2-7
d_gene: .
v_gene: TRBV27
abundance: .
CDR3nt: TGTGCCAGCAGTTTTAAGGCGCCAGTGGCGGGGAACTCCTACGAGCAGTACTTC
CDR3aa: CASSFKAPVAGNSYEQYF

j_gene: TRBJ2-3
d_gene: .
v_gene: TRBV29-1
abundance: .
CDR3nt: TGCAGCGTTGGACTGCGCACAGATACGCAGTATTTT
CDR3aa: CSVGLRTDTQYF

j_gene: TRBJ1-1
d_gene: .
v_gene: TRBV10-3
abundance: .
CDR3nt: TGTGCCATCAGTGAGTCGGCGGTTCGCGCCACCTTAGGGGAGAACACTGAAGCTTTCTTT
CDR3aa: CAISESAVRATLGENTEAFF

j_gene: TRBJ1-2
d_gene: .
v_gene: TRBV21-1
abundance: .
CDR3nt: TGTGCCAGCATCATCCGGTCCGGGGAACTACCCTTCTTC
CDR3aa: CASIIRSGELPFF

j_gene: TRBJ2-1
d_gene: TRBD2
v_gene: TRBV7-2
abundance: .
CDR3nt: TGTGCCAGCAGCTTCACTAGCGGGGTCAACAATGAGCAGTTCTTC
CDR3aa: CASSFTSGVNNEQFF

j_gene: TRBJ2-7
d_gene: .
v_gene: TRBV6-2/TRBV6-3
abundance: .
CDR3nt: TGTGCCAGCAGTTACGTTGCGGGGACCCCCCCCGAGCAGTACTTC
CDR3aa: CASSYVAGTPPEQYF

j_gene: TRBJ1-5
d_gene: TRBD1
v_gene: TRBV30
abundance: .
CDR3nt: TGTGCCTGGAGCTTGGACAGGGGCAATCAGCCCCAGCATTTT
CDR3aa: CAWSLDRGNQPQHF

j_gene: TRBJ1-1
d_gene: TRBD1
v_gene: TRBV3-1/TRBV3-2
abundance: .
CDR3nt: TGTGCCAGCAGCCATCGAAGGGGGCGAGGGGATGAAGCTTTCTTT
CDR3aa: CASSHRRGRGDEAFF

j_gene: TRBJ2-3
d_gene: .
v_gene: TRBV28
abundance: once
CDR3nt: TGTGCCAGCACCCCTGCGGGGAGAGATACGCAGTATTTT
CDR3aa: CASTPAGRDTQYF

j_gene: TRBJ2-7
d_gene: .
v_gene: TRBV19
abundance: .
CDR3nt: TGTGCCAGTAGTATAGATGGGCATAACCCCGGAGAGCAGTACTTC
CDR3aa: CASSIDGHNPGEQYF

j_gene: TRBJ2-2
d_gene: .
v_gene: TRBV9
abundance: .
CDR3nt: TGTGCCAGCAGCGTAGCCGGGAGTGGGACCGGGGAGCTGTTTTTT
CDR3aa: CASSVAGSGTGELFF

j_gene: TRBJ1-2
d_gene: .
v_gene: TRBV27
abundance: .
CDR3nt: TGTGCCAGCAGTCCCAGGGGTCTCTATGGCTACACCTTC
CDR3aa: CASSPRGLYGYTF

j_gene: TRBJ1-6
d_gene: .
v_gene: TRBV14
abundance: few
CDR3nt: TGTGCCAGCAGCCACGGTCGGGGGATCGGGCCCCTCCACTTT
CDR3aa: CASSHGRGIGPLHF

j_gene: TRBJ2-6
d_gene: TRBD2
v_gene: TRBV3-1/TRBV3-2
abundance: .
CDR3nt: TGTGCCAGCAGCCTGCCTAGCGGGGGGGCTACCGGGGCCAACGTCCTGACTTTC
CDR3aa: CASSLPSGGATGANVLTF

j_gene: TRBJ1-3
d_gene: .
v_gene: TRBV20-1
abundance: .
CDR3nt: TGCAGTGCTAGTGGATCTTTTGCAGGGCTTGGAAACACCATATATTTT
CDR3aa: CSASGSFAGLGNTIYF

j_gene: TRBJ1-2
d_gene: .
v_gene: TRBV29-1
abundance: few
CDR3nt: .
CDR3aa: CSVGEGSSTF

j_gene: TRBJ1-4
d_gene: TRBD1
v_gene: TRBV28
abundance: .
CDR3nt: TGTGCCAGCAGGGGACAGGGAGGGCAAAAACTGTTTTTT
CDR3aa: CASRGQGGQKLFF

j_gene: TRBJ2-7
d_gene: .
v_gene: TRBV30
abundance: .
CDR3nt: TGTGCCTGGAGTGTAACCGGGATTTCCTACGAGCAGTACTTC
CDR3aa: CAWSVTGISYEQYF

j_gene: TRBJ2-5
d_gene: .
v_gene: TRBV28
abundance: .
CDR3nt: TGTGCCAGCAGTTCCCGGGACAAAGAGACCCAGTACTTC
CDR3aa: CASSSRDKETQYF

j_gene: TRBJ1-2
d_gene: .
v_gene: TRBV6-2/TRBV6-3
abundance: .
CDR3nt: TGTGCCAGCAGTTACACACTCGATACGGCCCAGGACTATGGCTACACCTTC
CDR3aa: CASSYTLDTAQDYGYTF